A single sample is the source of the 18 T cell receptor beta chains below, sequenced in a study of T cell responses to AZD1222 COVID-19 vaccine (dated by TCRdb to the early 2020s). The intended sense of this specimen's time point label: baseline before first vaccination. The library was obtained by the immunoSEQ multiplex PCR assay. The source is immuneACCESS, and TCRdb retained only in-frame sequences with V and J called. Part of the clones is not carried over; for the studies checked, unresolved V genes explain less than half of this, and the remainder is unexplained. A total of about 140,000 clones appear in this sample, about 92% of them only once. Together, the top ten hold about 5% of the sample. Specimen: peripheral blood, collected on day 0 of AZD1222 vaccination. All receptors come from an adult in good health.

For this clone: The sample has other DNA sequences that encode this CDR3 too. The chain employs TRBV6-5 and TRBJ1-3; a weak D match, TRBD1 (6 bases). This CDR3 spans 16 amino acids. In germline, CDR1 is MNHEY, CDR2 SVGAGI. Trimming cost V 2 bases and J 0 bases, with 11 bases left between them. The CDR3 nucleotides are TGTGCCAGCAGTTACGGACAGACATACTCTGGAAACACCATATATTTT. The encoded protein is CASSYGQTYSGNTIYF.

This sequence joins TRBV6-5 and TRBJ1-1, with TRBD1 matching over 8 bases. The germline CDR1 and CDR2 sequences are MNHEY and SVGAGI. There are 14 residues in the CDR3. V trimming: 7 bases; J trimming: 7 bases; junction bases outside the gene matches: 11. CDR3 nucleotides: TGTGCCAGCATCGACAGGGGCGGCGTGAATGAAGCTTTCTTT. It codes for CASIDRGGVNEAFF.

The V call is TRBV6-2 or TRBV6-3, the J call TRBJ1-1; TRBD1 is a possible D gene (6 bases). The CDR3 spans 14 residues. The germline V gene encodes CDR1 MNHEY and CDR2 SVGEGT. V was pared by 6 bases and J by 0 bases, with 11 bases between. This CDR3 is CASSADRMNTEAFF. CDR3 nucleotide sequence: TGTGCCAGCAGCGCAGACAGGATGAACACTGAAGCTTTCTTT.

V and J are TRBV14 and TRBJ1-3; the D gene is possibly TRBD1 (5 bases). Trimming shortened V by 0 bases and J by 5 bases, and 11 bases separated the two germline ends. There are 15 residues in the CDR3. Germline CDR1 is SGHDN and CDR2 is FVKESK. The CDR3 loop reads CASSQDHAGRNTIYF. For the CDR3, the DNA is TGTGCCAGCAGCCAAGATCACGCAGGGAGAAACACCATATATTTT.

The gene calls are TRBV27 and TRBJ2-7; 7 bases align to TRBD1. Trimming removed 5 bases from V and 6 bases from J; junction bases left unmatched: 7. CDR1 and CDR2 from the germline V gene are MNHEY and SMNVEV (reference sequence). The CDR3 sequence is 13 residues long. The chain's CDR3 is CASSLRQGLEQYF. CDR3 bases: TGTGCCAGCAGTCTCAGACAGGGCCTCGAGCAGTACTTC.

Written as DNA, the CDR3 is TGTGCCAGCGTACGACTAGCGGGAGCTACCTACGAGCAGTACTTC. Amino acid sequence: CASVRLAGATYEQYF. The gene calls are TRBV6-5 and TRBJ2-7; TRBD2 matches at 12 bases. The CDR3 is 15 residues long. With 8 bases clipped from V and 2 bases from J, the junction kept 7 bases outside the gene matches. Germline lookup yields CDR1 MNHEY and CDR2 SVGAGI.

The chain recombines TRBV7-9 with TRBJ2-1; D unresolved. The germline CDR1 and CDR2 sequences are SEHNR and FQNEAQ (reference sequence). CDR3 length: 11 residues. V gave up 5 bases and J gave up 7 bases, with 6 bases separating them. CDR3 in amino acids: CASSRTNEQFF. The CDR3 DNA sequence: TGTGCCAGCAGCCGTACTAATGAGCAGTTCTTC.

The chain links TRBV7-8 to TRBJ2-7; TRBD2 agrees at 8 bases. Germline values: CDR1 SGHVS, CDR2 FQNEAQ. This CDR3 contains 15 residues. The junction had 4 bases not matched to a gene; V was cut back by 1 base and J by 2 bases. The CDR3 DNA sequence: TGTGCCAGCAGCTTAGAGGCGGGGGGAGCCTACGAGCAGTACTTC. This codes for CASSLEAGGAYEQYF.

The chain has TRBV12-3 or TRBV12-4 and TRBJ1-2, with 9 bases matching TRBD1. CDR3 length: 13 amino acids. Trimming took 7 bases from V and 8 from J; bases not matched to a gene: 8. In DNA form, the CDR3 reads TGTGCCAGCACCATGGACAGGGGCGGCGGCTACACCTTC. Its protein product is CASTMDRGGGYTF.

This chain uses TRBV6-2 or TRBV6-3 with TRBJ2-7, with D perhaps TRBD1 (6 bases). The V end was cut by 6 bases, the J end by 3 bases, with 18 bases between. Looked up from germline, CDR1 is MNHEY and CDR2 is SVGEGT. The CDR3 is made up of 15 amino acids. The CDR3 here is CASSHQGFSYYEQYF. CDR3 bases: TGTGCCAGCAGCCACCAGGGGTTCAGCTACTACGAGCAGTACTTC.

This clone was detected a few times. V and J are TRBV12-3 or TRBV12-4 and TRBJ1-5; D remains unclear. V was trimmed by 9 bases and J by 3 bases, leaving 12 bases between them. The CDR3 has 13 residues. CDR3 DNA sequence: TGTGCCAGTGCGCCGCCAGCCAATCAGCCCCAGCATTTT. As protein: CASAPPANQPQHF.

CDR3 region: CASSLNGDTGYTF. The CDR3 DNA reads as TGCGCCAGCAGCTTGAATGGGGACACGGGCTACACCTTC. The chain uses TRBV5-1 and TRBJ1-2, with TRBD1 as a possible D gene (6 bases). This CDR3 spans 13 amino acids. Trimming took off 1 base at V and 8 bases at J, with 12 bases between the two ends. The V gene's germline CDR1 is SGHRS and CDR2 YFSETQ. The complete variable domain, with remaining parts taken from reference TRBV5-1 and TRBJ1-2, reads KAGVTQTPRYLIKTRGQQVTLSCSPISGHRSVSWYQQTPGQGLQFLFEYFSETQRNKGNFPGRFSGRQFSNSRSEMNVSTLELGDSALYLCASSLNGDTGYTFGSGTRLTVV.

The genes are TRBV3-1 (or the pseudogene TRBV3-2) and TRBJ1-1, with no clear D. This CDR3 contains 14 residues. Germline V gene lookup returns CDR1 LGHDT and CDR2 YNNKEL (reference sequence). V was clipped by 4 bases and J by 6 bases, with 15 bases between them. For the CDR3, the DNA is TGTGCCAGCAGCCCACGCTGGGAATCTTCTGAAGCTTTCTTT. The encoded protein is CASSPRWESSEAFF.

The rearrangement links TRBV11-2 to TRBJ2-3; TRBD2 matches 9 bases. The CDR3 totals 16 residues. The ends lost 1 base at V and 5 bases at J; junction bases unmatched: 7. CDR1 is SGHAT, CDR2 FQNNGV, per germline. The CDR3 is CASSLGSGGVGDTQYF. The CDR3 DNA is TGTGCCAGCAGCTTAGGTAGCGGGGGCGTTGGAGATACGCAGTATTTT.

This clone was seen a single time. V is TRBV9 and J is TRBJ2-5; 8 bases line up with TRBD2. CDR1 is SGDLS and CDR2 is YYNGEE in the germline V gene. This CDR3 spans 16 amino acids. J gave up 1 base and V 1 base, and 6 bases lay outside the gene matches. The CDR3 sequence is CASSVRASGFQETQYF. CDR3 DNA sequence: TGTGCCAGCAGCGTAAGGGCTAGCGGGTTCCAAGAGACCCAGTACTTC.

V and J are TRBV12-5 and TRBJ2-3, with D hard to call. This CDR3 has 15 residues. CDR1 LGHNT and CDR2 FRNRAP come from the germline V gene. The V gene lost 4 bases and the J gene lost 2 bases, with 13 bases spanning the gap. The chain's CDR3 is CASGSRWQTTDTQYF. CDR3 nucleotide sequence: TGTGCTAGTGGTTCCCGGTGGCAGACCACAGATACGCAGTATTTT.

The rearrangement joins TRBV23-1 to TRBJ2-7; possibly TRBD1 for D (6 bases). TRBV23-1 is treated as an ORF (open reading frame) with a function not yet certain. Trimming shortened V by 5 bases and J by 5 bases, and 16 bases separated the two germline ends. The CDR3 has 14 residues. The CDR3 is CASSETGSMNEQYF. Written as DNA, the CDR3 is TGCGCCAGCAGTGAAACAGGGAGTATGAACGAGCAGTACTTC.

DNA of the CDR3: TGTGCCAGCAGAATTAGGATTTATAGCAATCAGCCCCAGCATTTT. Translating it yields CASRIRIYSNQPQHF. The V and J genes are TRBV6-5 and TRBJ1-5; no reliable D call. The V gene lost 6 bases and the J gene lost 0 bases, with 12 bases spanning the gap. Germline V gives CDR1 MNHEY, CDR2 SVGAGI. This CDR3 is 15 amino acids long.